This entry describes one TCR beta chain. CDR1 GTSNPN and CDR2 SVGIG come from the germline V gene (reference sequence). Deletions cut 5 bases from V and 1 base from J, with 14 bases between. The CDR3 contains 14 residues. Through a sample-barcoded 5' primer and a J-beta primer mix, a second PCR was run for roughly 6 to 11 cycles. TCRdb re-analysed the 5' RACE reads in MiXCR, keeping a single row per CDR3 protein. Of around 800,000 distinct CDR3 sequences listed, under 55% are singletons. This specimen comes from a study of blood T cells in healthy people across ages. The chain employs TRBV30 and TRBJ1-1, with D hard to call. The TCR originated in a man in his fifties or sixties in good health. The sequenced sample consisted of blood. The CDR3 region is CAWVKWGSNTEAFF. The CDR3 nucleotides are TGTGCCTGGGTGAAATGGGGATCGAACACTGAAGCTTTCTTT.